This T cell receptor beta chain is drawn from a study of CD8+ T cells in alopecia areata. About the study: At a dose of 5 to 10 mg twice daily, oral tofacitinib was given to treated patients. Tofacitinib lasted 6 to 18 months, then 6 months off drug.

The length of the CDR3 is 15 residues. The ends lost 3 bases at V and 5 bases at J; junction bases unmatched: 7. Germline lookup yields CDR1 SQVTM and CDR2 ANQGSEA. Extracted from the samples, RNA was reverse transcribed into cDNA to serve as the sequencing template. Clones were read by immunoSEQ multiplex PCR, and TCRdb kept only the in-frame ones, dropping some. The sample has 150,000 to 200,000 clones, approximately 70% seen once. The sample holds a few counts of this clone. It was from alopecia areata patients that lesional scalp punch biopsies and peripheral blood were collected. PBMCs provided sorted CD4+ and CD8+ T cells.

The sample consisted of CD8+ T cells sorted from blood, taken at week 0. The gene calls are TRBV29-1 and TRBJ2-5; 12 nucleotides agree with TRBD2. This receptor was identified in a human donor with alopecia areata. The DNA of the CDR3 is TGCAGCGTTGATGCTAGCGGGGGGGCGATTGAGACCCAGTACTTC. This sequence encodes CSVDASGGAIETQYF. Together with reference TRBV29-1 and TRBJ2-5, the CDR3 gives the full variable domain: SAVISQKPSRDICQRGTSLTIQCQVDSQVTMMFWYRQQPGQSLTLIATANQGSEATYESGFVIDKFPISRPNLTFSTLTVSNMSPEDSSIYLCSVDASGGAIETQYFGPGTRLLVL.